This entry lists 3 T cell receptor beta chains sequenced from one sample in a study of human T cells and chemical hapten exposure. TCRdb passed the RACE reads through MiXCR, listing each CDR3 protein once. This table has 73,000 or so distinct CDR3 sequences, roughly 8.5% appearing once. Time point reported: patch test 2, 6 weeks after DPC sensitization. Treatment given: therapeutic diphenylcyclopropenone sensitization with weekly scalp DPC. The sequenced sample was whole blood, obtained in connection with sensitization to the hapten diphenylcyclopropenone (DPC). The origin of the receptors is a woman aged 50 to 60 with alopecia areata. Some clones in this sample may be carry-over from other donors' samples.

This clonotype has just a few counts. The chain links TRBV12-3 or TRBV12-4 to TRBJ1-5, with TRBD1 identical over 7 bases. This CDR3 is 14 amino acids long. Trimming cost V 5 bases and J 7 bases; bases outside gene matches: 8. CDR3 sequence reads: CASSLTGQGQPQHF. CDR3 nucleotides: TGTGCCAGCAGTCTGACAGGGCAAGGCCAGCCCCAGCATTTT.

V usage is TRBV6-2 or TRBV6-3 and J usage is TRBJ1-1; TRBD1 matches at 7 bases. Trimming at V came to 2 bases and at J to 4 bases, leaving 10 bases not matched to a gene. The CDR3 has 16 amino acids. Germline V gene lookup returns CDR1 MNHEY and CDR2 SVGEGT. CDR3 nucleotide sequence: TGTGCCAGCAGTTACCCCGAAGGGGGCCTGATCACTGAAGCTTTCTTT. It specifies CASSYPEGGLITEAFF.

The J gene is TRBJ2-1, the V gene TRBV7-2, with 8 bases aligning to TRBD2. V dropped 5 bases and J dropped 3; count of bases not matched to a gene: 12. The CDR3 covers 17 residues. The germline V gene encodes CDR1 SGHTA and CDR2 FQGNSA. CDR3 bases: TGTGCCAGCAGCCCCTTCGTGGCGGGAGGAATCTACAATGAGCAGTTCTTC. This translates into CASSPFVAGGIYNEQFF.